This TCR beta chain appears in the sequencing data of a study of T-cell reconstitution after alpha-beta-depleted transplantation in children. Trimming cost V 7 bases and J 3 bases; bases outside gene matches: 10. This CDR3 has 14 residues. CDR1 is SGDLS, CDR2 YYNGEE, per germline. A single count supports this clonotype. This could be a read error, since a much larger clone is one nucleotide away. The TCRbeta library incorporated unique molecular identifiers. TCRdb independently ran MiXCR on the PCR reads; one entry per CDR3 protein. This repertoire shows about 640,000 distinct CDR3 sequences, 10% to 15% found once; its top ten account for 2% to 2.5%.

The clonotype was recovered from a male patient under 18 who had a stem cell transplant for acute myeloid leukemia, so the T cells may come from the graft donor. The material was PBMCs, mostly from graft donor cells, obtained 360 days after TCRalphabeta/CD19-depleted stem cell transplant. This rearrangement joins TRBV9 to TRBJ2-7, with 7 bases aligning to TRBD1. CDR3 in amino acids: CASAPGQLYYEQYF. As DNA, the CDR3 is TGTGCCAGCGCGCCGGGACAGCTATACTACGAGCAGTACTTC.